The 21 T cell receptor beta chains below all came from one sample that was sequenced in a study of human T cells and chemical hapten exposure. In TCRdb, the RACE reads were re-called with MiXCR into one record per CDR3 protein. Found here are around 260,000 distinct CDR3 sequences, approximately 8.6% of them singletons; the top ten hold 2% to 2.5%. This sample's time point: pre-sensitization, week 0. Regarding treatment: therapeutic diphenylcyclopropenone sensitization with weekly scalp DPC. The sample consisted of whole blood, taken in connection with sensitization to the hapten diphenylcyclopropenone (DPC). These TCRs come from a woman aged 40-49 years with alopecia areata. Some clones in this sample may be carry-over from other donors' samples.

This clonotype was picked up many times. CDR3 amino acids: CASIAAPGSGANVLTF. In nucleotides, the CDR3 is TGTGCCAGCATCGCCGCTCCGGGCTCTGGGGCCAACGTCCTGACTTTC. The chain is built from TRBV28 and TRBJ2-6; D uncertain. Germline V lookup: CDR1 MDHEN, CDR2 SYDVKM. The CDR3 runs to 16 residues. Trimming left V 7 bases short and J 0 bases short, with 13 bases between.

This clonotype was detected only a few times. The rearrangement joins TRBV5-1 to TRBJ2-7; TRBD2 agrees at 8 bases. Trimming cost V 2 bases and J 0 bases; bases outside gene matches: 1. The germline V gene has CDR1 SGHRS and CDR2 YFSETQ. The CDR3 has 14 residues. In DNA form, the CDR3 reads TGCGCCAGCAGCTTTGGGACTAGCTCCTACGAGCAGTACTTC. Translating it yields CASSFGTSSYEQYF.

This clonotype occurred many times. The chain links TRBV5-1 to TRBJ2-5; no definite D call. This CDR3 comprises 13 residues. CDR1 SGHRS and CDR2 YFSETQ come from the germline V gene. Trimming removed 4 bases at V and 4 bases at J, with 11 bases between. The CDR3: CASSAGARETQYF. Written as DNA, the CDR3 is TGCGCCAGCAGCGCAGGCGCTCGAGAGACCCAGTACTTC.

This chain links TRBV6-2 or TRBV6-3 with TRBJ1-5, with TRBD1 as a possible D gene (6 bases). This CDR3 comprises 15 residues. Trimming took off 2 bases at V and 7 bases at J, with 15 bases between the two ends. Germline V CDR1 and CDR2: MNHEY, SVGEGT. The CDR3: CASSYTGGGQQPQHF. The CDR3 bases are TGTGCCAGCAGTTACACCGGGGGGGGGCAGCAGCCCCAGCATTTT.

This rearrangement joins TRBV4-2 to TRBJ1-5; D unresolved. CDR3 length: 17 amino acids. Trimming stripped 4 bases from V and 7 bases from J, with 23 bases between. Per the germline V gene, CDR1 is LGHNA and CDR2 is YNFKEQ. CDR3 nucleotides: TGTGCCAGCAGCCCCCAATCGAGGCCGTCTGGCGGGCAGCCCCAGCATTTT. This gives the protein CASSPQSRPSGGQPQHF.

This rearrangement joins TRBV7-6 to TRBJ2-5, with a tentative D call TRBD1 (6 bases). Trimming removed 5 bases from V and 6 bases from J, with 16 bases in between. The V gene's germline CDR1 is SGHVS and CDR2 FNYEAQ. CDR3 size: 14 residues. This CDR3 reads CASSDGQRRKTQYF. The CDR3 DNA follows: TGTGCCAGCAGCGACGGACAGCGACGGAAGACCCAGTACTTC.

CDR3 loop: CASSQGTSGSFRELFF. The CDR3 DNA reads TGTGCCAGCAGCCAGGGGACTAGCGGGAGTTTCCGGGAGCTGTTTTTT. V usage is TRBV4-2 and J usage is TRBJ2-2, with TRBD2 matching 14 bases. Germline trimming cut 3 bases from V and 9 bases from J; bases unmatched to any gene: 6. Looked up from germline, CDR1 is LGHNA and CDR2 is YNFKEQ. This CDR3 comprises 16 residues.

This clonotype has just a few counts. The CDR3 sequence: CASSYLGVSYEQYF. The CDR3 DNA is TGTGCCAGCAGTTACCTCGGGGTTTCCTACGAGCAGTACTTC. V and J are TRBV6-2 or TRBV6-3 and TRBJ2-7, with TRBD2 as a possible D gene (5 bases). Trimming stripped 2 bases from V and 1 base from J, with 9 bases between. Germline V CDR1 and CDR2: MNHEY, SVGEGT. The CDR3 is 14 amino acids.

The genes are TRBV20-1 and TRBJ2-5; D is unclear. Germline lookup yields CDR1 DFQATT and CDR2 SNEGSKA (reference sequence). The CDR3 is made up of 16 amino acids. V lost 1 base, J lost 3 bases, and 18 bases lay in between. CDR3 loop: CSARVSILNGKETQYF. CDR3 DNA: TGCAGTGCTAGAGTTTCGATTTTGAACGGCAAAGAGACCCAGTACTTC.

The chain recombines TRBV11-2 with TRBJ2-1, with 11 bases aligning to TRBD2. Losses at the gene ends were 5 bases for V and 9 bases for J; bases not matched to a gene: 9. This CDR3 spans 15 amino acids. Per germline, CDR1 SGHAT and CDR2 FQNNGV. In DNA, the CDR3 is TGTGCCAGCAGCGCGCTCCTAGCGGGAGGTTCTGAGCAGTTCTTC. Translated, it gives CASSALLAGGSEQFF.

V usage is TRBV7-2 and J usage is TRBJ1-6; 8 nucleotides align to TRBD1. CDR3 length: 15 residues. Germline CDR1 SGHTA, CDR2 FQGNSA. V lost 3 bases and J lost 7; bases outside the gene matches: 5. The CDR3 protein is CASSLATGANSPLHF. The CDR3 region has the DNA TGTGCCAGCAGCTTGGCGACAGGGGCAAATTCACCCCTCCACTTT.

Here the CDR3 reads CASSPERAPGGEQFF. In nucleotides, the CDR3 is TGTGCCAGCAGCCCTGAGCGGGCGCCTGGGGGTGAGCAGTTCTTC. The chain is built from TRBV9 and TRBJ2-1; TRBD2 is a possible D gene (6 bases). Looked up from germline, CDR1 is SGDLS and CDR2 is YYNGEE. Trimming stripped 4 bases from V and 9 bases from J, with 20 bases between. There are 15 residues in the CDR3.

There are a few counts of this clonotype. V gene TRBV5-5 combines with J gene TRBJ1-1; 7 nucleotides line up with TRBD1. V was pared by 3 bases and J by 1 base, with 9 bases of the junction left unmatched. CDR3 length: 16 amino acids. CDR1 is SGHKS and CDR2 is YYEKEE in the germline V gene (reference sequence). CDR3 amino acids: CASSSQGVGKNTEAFF. For the CDR3, the DNA is TGTGCCAGCAGCTCCCAGGGGGTCGGGAAGAACACTGAAGCTTTCTTT. Drawing the rest from reference TRBV5-5 and TRBJ1-1, the complete variable domain is DAGVTQSPTHLIKTRGQQVTLRCSPISGHKSVSWYQQVLGQGPQFIFQYYEKEERGRGNFPDRFSARQFPNYSSELNVNALLLGDSALYLCASSSQGVGKNTEAFFGQGTRLTVV.

The V call is TRBV29-1, the J call TRBJ2-1; 12 bases align to TRBD2. The CDR3 is 14 residues long. With V trimmed by 4 bases and J by 6 bases, 4 bases remained unmatched. Germline values: CDR1 SQVTM, CDR2 ANQGSEA. CDR3 nucleotide sequence: TGCAGCGTTGCCGGGACTAGCGGGCGCAATGAGCAGTTCTTC. Translating it yields CSVAGTSGRNEQFF.

This clonotype was seen only a few times. V usage is TRBV6-2 or TRBV6-3 and J usage is TRBJ2-3, with no clear D. The V end lost 0 bases, the J end lost 4 bases, and 8 bases lay between the germline ends. The CDR3 runs to 14 residues. Germline V gene lookup returns CDR1 MNHEY and CDR2 SVGEGT. CDR3 residues: CASSYSGSPDTQYF. In DNA form, the CDR3 reads TGTGCCAGCAGTTACTCTGGCTCTCCAGATACGCAGTATTTT.

The chain employs TRBV7-9 and TRBJ1-5; no reliable D call. Germline loops: CDR1 SEHNR, CDR2 FQNEAQ (reference sequence). This CDR3 has 15 residues. The V and J ends lost 5 bases and 3 bases respectively, with 14 bases between them. CDR3 sequence reads: CASSPRNRFNQPQHF. In DNA form, the CDR3 reads TGTGCCAGCAGCCCTAGGAATCGGTTCAATCAGCCCCAGCATTTT.

This clonotype was observed a few times. The chain is built from TRBV20-1 and TRBJ2-7; tentative D call: TRBD2 (6 bases). This CDR3 region has 14 residues. CDR1 DFQATT and CDR2 SNEGSKA come from the germline V gene (reference sequence). Trimming took off 3 bases at V and 0 bases at J, with 12 bases between the two ends. Here the CDR3 reads CSARSGGASYEQYF. Written as DNA, the CDR3 is TGCAGTGCTAGGAGCGGCGGGGCCTCCTACGAGCAGTACTTC.

This clonotype has ten or more counts. The rearrangement joins TRBV7-2 to TRBJ2-7; the D gene is possibly TRBD1 (6 bases). Per the germline V gene, CDR1 is SGHTA and CDR2 is FQGNSA. The CDR3 is 14 residues long. V shed 8 bases and J shed 4 bases, with 18 bases lying between them. As DNA, the CDR3 is TGTGCCAGCCGCAGGGACATCCAAAGTTACGAGCAGTACTTC. This codes for CASRRDIQSYEQYF.

This clonotype has a handful of counts. The chain links TRBV6-2 or TRBV6-3 to TRBJ2-3; TRBD2 aligns across 11 bases. J was trimmed by 4 bases and V by 7 bases; bases with no gene match: 1. This CDR3 has 13 residues. CDR1 and CDR2 from the germline V gene are MNHEY and SVGEGT. The CDR3 sequence is CASTLAGADTQYF. The CDR3 coding sequence is TGTGCCAGCACACTAGCGGGAGCAGATACGCAGTATTTT.

This clonotype was recorded many times. V usage is TRBV29-1 and J usage is TRBJ1-3; D is possibly TRBD1 (6 bases). In germline, CDR1 is SQVTM, CDR2 ANQGSEA. The CDR3 totals 14 residues. Trimming took 3 bases from V and 0 from J, leaving 9 bases between them. The CDR3 region is CSVDDRISGNTIYF. Here the CDR3 DNA reads TGCAGCGTTGATGACAGGATCTCTGGAAACACCATATATTTT.

There are a few counts of this clonotype. V and J are TRBV7-2 and TRBJ2-1; D remains ambiguous. CDR1 and CDR2 from the germline V gene are SGHTA and FQGNSA. The CDR3 contains 13 residues. The V end was cut by 4 bases, the J end by 6 bases, with 10 bases between. CDR3: CASSSNPTNEQFF. For the CDR3, the DNA is TGTGCCAGCAGCTCGAATCCCACCAATGAGCAGTTCTTC.